One and the same sample provided the 7 T cell receptor beta chains below, sequenced in a study of blood T cell repertoires in COVID-19. Only in-frame clones appear in the TCRdb table, and some are missing; sequencing was by immunoSEQ multiplex PCR. This table has some 150,000 clones, around 85% appearing once. Sequenced material: peripheral blood. Receptors were obtained from a woman aged 55-70 years with COVID-19, enrolled during active disease.

The V and J genes are TRBV6-6 and TRBJ2-7; a weak D match, TRBD1 (6 bases). CDR3 size: 14 residues. Germline V gene sequence: CDR1 MNHNY, CDR2 SVGAGI (reference sequence). With 0 bases removed from V and 6 bases from J, the gap between germline ends came to 12 bases. The CDR3 DNA is TGTGCCAGCAGTTACTCGCGTGGGGGCGCCGAGCAGTACTTC. Translation gives CASSYSRGGAEQYF.

The sample holds many counts of this clone. The chain couples TRBV9 to TRBJ1-1; possibly TRBD1 for D (5 bases). V shed 3 bases and J shed 3 bases, with 15 bases lying between them. This CDR3 has 15 amino acids. Germline loops: CDR1 SGDLS, CDR2 YYNGEE. This CDR3 is CASSEDRGRDTEAFF. The CDR3 nucleotides read TGTGCCAGCAGCGAGGATCGGGGGAGGGACACTGAAGCTTTCTTT.

This sequence joins TRBV27 and TRBJ2-2; 9 bases map to TRBD2. CDR3 length equals 16 residues. Germline CDR1 is MNHEY and CDR2 is SMNVEV (reference sequence). With V trimmed by 6 bases and J by 8 bases, 13 bases remained unmatched. DNA for the CDR3: TGTGCCAGCAGACCTACGTTAGCGGGGGCTGTTGGGGAGCTGTTTTTT. Protein sequence: CASRPTLAGAVGELFF.

The chain uses TRBV9 and TRBJ1-4; D may be TRBD1 (5 bases). Germline V CDR1 and CDR2: SGDLS, YYNGEE. The CDR3 length is 13 residues. The germline V and J ends were trimmed by 1 base and 8 bases, with 9 bases remaining between them. Here the CDR3 DNA reads TGTGCCAGCAGCGTAAACCAGGGAGAAAAACTGTTTTTT. It translates to CASSVNQGEKLFF.

J is TRBJ1-2 and V is TRBV30; D is perhaps TRBD1 (6 bases). The CDR3 sequence is 14 residues long. Trimming took off 3 bases at V and 5 bases at J, with 16 bases between the two ends. CDR1 and CDR2 (germline): GTSNPN, SVGIG (reference sequence). The CDR3 here is CAWRESGGKYGYTF. In nucleotides, the CDR3 is TGTGCCTGGAGGGAGTCTGGGGGCAAATATGGCTACACCTTC.

Here the CDR3 reads CASSLNPGQGNYNEQFF. CDR3 DNA sequence: TGTGCCAGCAGCTTAAATCCGGGACAGGGGAATTACAATGAGCAGTTCTTC. The chain combines TRBV7-3 with TRBJ2-1; 10 bases match TRBD1. The J segment lost 4 bases and the V segment lost 1 base, leaving 7 bases of the junction unmatched. The CDR3 runs to 17 residues. Per germline, CDR1 SGHTA and CDR2 FQGTGA.

J is TRBJ2-1 and V is TRBV19, with D perhaps TRBD1 (6 bases). V was clipped by 5 bases and J by 7 bases, with 18 bases between them. Germline V CDR1 and CDR2: LNHDA, SQIVND (reference sequence). This CDR3 has 15 residues. The CDR3 loop is CASSHPGQRRNEQFF. The CDR3 DNA sequence: TGTGCCAGTAGTCACCCGGGACAACGGCGGAATGAGCAGTTCTTC.